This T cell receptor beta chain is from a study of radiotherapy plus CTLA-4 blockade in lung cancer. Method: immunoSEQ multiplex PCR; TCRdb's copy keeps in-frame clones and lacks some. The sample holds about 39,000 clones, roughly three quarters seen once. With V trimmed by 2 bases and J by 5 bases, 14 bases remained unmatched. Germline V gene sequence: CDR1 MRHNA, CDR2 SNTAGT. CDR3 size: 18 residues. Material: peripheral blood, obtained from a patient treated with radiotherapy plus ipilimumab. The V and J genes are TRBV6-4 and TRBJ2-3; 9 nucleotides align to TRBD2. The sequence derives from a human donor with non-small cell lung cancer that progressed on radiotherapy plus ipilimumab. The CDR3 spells CASSDGVTGTSSIDTQYF. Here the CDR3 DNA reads TGTGCCAGCAGTGACGGAGTGACTGGGACTAGCAGTATAGATACGCAGTATTTT.